Listed below are T cell receptor beta chains from one sample, sequenced in a study of blood T cells in healthy people across ages. TCRdb recomputed calls from the 5' RACE reads with MiXCR, one row per CDR3 protein. The data hold about 800,000 distinct CDR3 sequences, with roughly 60% observed a single time. The source material was blood. Every receptor here comes from a man younger than 40 in good health. Each CDR3 is given with its conserved first and last residue. Each record gives: CDR3 protein, CDR3 DNA, J gene, V gene, D gene, clone size. A D gene is named only where the DNA matches it firmly. The size of a clone is reported for some rows only, either as once, few or many, or as a class for expanded clones.

CASSFRGGSEEQYF,TGTGCCAGCAGTTTCCGGGGGGGGAGTGAGGAGCAGTACTTC,TRBJ2-7,TRBV27,TRBD2,-
CATSKGNEQFF,TGTGCCACCAGTAAAGGAAATGAGCAGTTCTTC,TRBJ2-1,TRBV24-1,-,-
CASSRGSGTDTQYF,TGTGCCAGCAGCAGAGGGAGTGGCACAGATACGCAGTATTTT,TRBJ2-3,TRBV11-2,-,-
CASTAERTGGKSAHYEQYF,TGTGCCAGCACCGCCGAAAGGACAGGGGGCAAGTCGGCCCATTACGAGCAGTACTTC,TRBJ2-7,TRBV21-1,-,once
CASSLDSLSNYGYTF,TGCGCCAGCAGCTTGGACTCCTTATCTAACTATGGCTACACCTTC,TRBJ1-2,TRBV5-1,-,once
CASSPTGDFSDEEYF,TGTGCCAGCAGCCCAACAGGAGATTTCTCTGACGAGGAGTACTTC,TRBJ2-7,TRBV9,-,-
CASSQGLVQHF,TGTGCCAGCAGTCAGGGTCTGGTCCAGCATTTT,TRBJ1-5,TRBV28,-,few
CASSAWGTPMGGYTF,TGTGCCAGCAGTGCTTGGGGTACCCCGATGGGAGGCTACACCTTC,TRBJ1-2,TRBV27,-,-
CASSPLESGGEQYF,TGTGCCAGCAGTCCCCTCGAATCCGGGGGCGAGCAGTACTTC,TRBJ2-7,TRBV6-6,-,-
CASSFVWRTGELFF,TGTGCCAGCAGCTTTGTATGGCGGACCGGGGAGCTGTTTTTT,TRBJ2-2,TRBV11-1,-,once
CASSVGQGVFYEQYF,TGTGCCAGCAGCGTAGGGCAGGGGGTCTTCTACGAGCAGTACTTC,TRBJ2-7,TRBV9,TRBD1,-
CASSLDGGGNKGTQYF,TGTGCCAGCAGCTTAGATGGCGGGGGGAACAAAGGTACGCAGTATTTT,TRBJ2-3,TRBV7-2,TRBD2,-
CSARDFRDPPINEQFF,TGCAGTGCTAGAGATTTCCGGGATCCCCCAATCAATGAGCAGTTCTTC,TRBJ2-1,TRBV20-1,-,-
CASSELRELFF,TGTGCCAGTAGTGAACTTAGGGAGCTGTTTTTT,TRBJ2-2,TRBV6-1,-,-
CANSQTGGDLYEQYF,TGTGCCAACAGCCAAACAGGGGGGGACCTCTACGAGCAGTACTTC,TRBJ2-7,TRBV4-2,-,-
CASSSQCTGDYGYTF,TGTGCCAGCAGCTCTCAATGTACGGGGGACTATGGCTACACCTTC,TRBJ1-2,TRBV5-6,-,-
CGARAPNSYEQYF,TGCGGTGCTAGAGCGCCGAACTCCTACGAGCAGTACTTC,TRBJ2-7,TRBV20-1,-,-
CASSLRGTYNEQFF,TGTGCCAGCAGCTTAAGGGGAACCTACAATGAGCAGTTCTTC,TRBJ2-1,TRBV7-4,-,-
CASSQEKSTSGTYEQFF,TGTGCCAGCAGCCAAGAGAAGAGTACTAGCGGCACTTATGAGCAGTTCTTC,TRBJ2-1,TRBV4-2,TRBD2,-
CASSGRSYNSPLHF,TGTGCCAGCAGCGGAAGGTCCTATAATTCACCCCTCCACTTT,TRBJ1-6,TRBV12-3/TRBV12-4,-,-
CASNYLQGALELDNEQFF,TGTGCCAGCAACTACCTCCAGGGGGCGCTTGAACTGGACAATGAGCAGTTCTTC,TRBJ2-1,TRBV6-1,TRBD1,-
CASSLISAGTNEQYF,TGTGCCAGCAGTTTGATTTCGGCAGGGACGAACGAGCAGTACTTC,TRBJ2-7,TRBV6-2/TRBV6-3,-,-
CASSFYGYFDYGYTF,TGTGCCAGCAGCTTTTACGGATACTTTGACTATGGCTACACCTTC,TRBJ1-2,TRBV11-2,-,few
CAIDAGDYGYTF,TGTGCCATCGATGCAGGAGACTATGGCTACACCTTC,TRBJ1-2,TRBV10-3,-,-
CASEALAGKNIQYF,TGTGCCAGCGAGGCTCTTGCGGGCAAAAACATTCAGTACTTC,TRBJ2-4,TRBV5-6,-,few
CASSPSLAEGYEQYF,TGTGCCAGCAGCCCCTCACTAGCGGAGGGCTACGAGCAGTACTTC,TRBJ2-7,TRBV9,TRBD2,-
CASFGMQYQRDGYTF,TGTGCCAGCTTCGGGATGCAGTACCAAAGGGATGGCTACACCTTC,TRBJ1-2,TRBV9,-,-
CASMLGTSGAKETQYF,TGTGCCAGCATGTTAGGGACTAGCGGGGCGAAAGAGACCCAGTACTTC,TRBJ2-5,TRBV6-2/TRBV6-3,TRBD2,many
CSARDIRDRAYEQYF,TGCAGTGCTAGAGATATAAGGGACAGGGCCTACGAGCAGTACTTC,TRBJ2-7,TRBV20-1,TRBD1,-
CASSVSSGAGVSDTQYF,TGTGCCAGCAGCGTGTCCTCAGGAGCGGGAGTGTCGGATACGCAGTATTTT,TRBJ2-3,TRBV9,TRBD2,-